This TCR beta chain originates from a study of shared clonotypes between healthy human individuals. Study details: Three plates each covered CD4 naive and memory; CD8 naive two, CD8 memory one.

A note on this clone: What it binds is unknown.

V lost 4 bases and J lost 10, with 13 bases in between. The CDR3 sequence is 12 residues long. Germline values: CDR1 SNHLY, CDR2 FYNNEI. Generated by immunoSEQ multiplex PCR, the TCRdb table keeps only in-frame clones and is missing some. The table records 950,000 to 1,100,000 clones, approximately 70% of them present only once. Study-wide results and limits: Shared clonotypes across all four donors exceeded non-shared ones in generation probability. Approximately 4.6% of naive CD4 clonotypes were common to four donors. In the sorted subsets, rarefaction showed sequencing was incomplete despite large depth.

The receptor was isolated from a man aged 18 to 29 in good health. The rearrangement joins TRBV2 to TRBJ1-2; D unresolved. Sequenced sample: memory CD4+ T cells sorted from blood. Stated subset: CD45RA-negative fraction. The CDR3 DNA sequence: TGTGCCAGCAGTGCCCGGGATACGGACTACACCTTC. It specifies CASSARDTDYTF.